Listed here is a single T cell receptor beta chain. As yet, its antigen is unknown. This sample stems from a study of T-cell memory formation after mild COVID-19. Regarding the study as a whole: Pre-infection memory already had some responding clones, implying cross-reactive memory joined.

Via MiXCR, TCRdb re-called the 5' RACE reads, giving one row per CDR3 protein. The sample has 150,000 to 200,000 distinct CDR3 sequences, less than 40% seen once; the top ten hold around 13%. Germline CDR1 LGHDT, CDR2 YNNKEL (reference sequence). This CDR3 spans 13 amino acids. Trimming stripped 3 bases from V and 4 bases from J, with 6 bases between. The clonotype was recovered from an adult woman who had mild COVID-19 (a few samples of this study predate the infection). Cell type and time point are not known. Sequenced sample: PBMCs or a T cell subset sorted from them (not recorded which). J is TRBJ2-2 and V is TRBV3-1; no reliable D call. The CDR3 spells CASSQDVTGELFF. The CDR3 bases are TGTGCCAGCAGCCAGGATGTCACCGGGGAGCTGTTTTTT.